The sequence of this TCR beta chain was determined in a study of blood T cell repertoires in COVID-19. Study overall: The origin of the acute and convalescent COVID-19 samples was the United States, Italy and Spain. Sources were T cells, B-cell-depleted T cells, or PBMCs; the material itself was cDNA or gDNA.

Recruitment covered about two dozen US areas and drew participants whose ages spanned roughly 18 to 100 years. In the original analysis: Reference gene primer amplification gave estimated nucleated cell counts. Sequencing used immunoSEQ multiplex PCR; TCRdb keeps in-frame clones, though not all of them. For V, J and clone size, that table is used; D and trimming come from the DNA. The sample yields fewer than 300,000 clones, approximately 90% seen once. CDR3 length: 15 residues. Trimming pared 6 bases from V and 1 base from J, leaving 14 bases between. Germline V gives CDR1 LNHDA, CDR2 SQIVND (reference sequence).

Sequenced sample: PBMCs or T cells enriched from blood (not recorded which). This TCR was recovered from a woman between 40 and 50 years old with acute COVID-19. The chain joins TRBV19 to TRBJ2-3, with D maybe TRBD2 (6 bases). DNA of the CDR3: TGTGCCAGTAGCGGGCAGTTAGCGGGCACAGATACGCAGTATTTT. Protein: CASSGQLAGTDTQYF.